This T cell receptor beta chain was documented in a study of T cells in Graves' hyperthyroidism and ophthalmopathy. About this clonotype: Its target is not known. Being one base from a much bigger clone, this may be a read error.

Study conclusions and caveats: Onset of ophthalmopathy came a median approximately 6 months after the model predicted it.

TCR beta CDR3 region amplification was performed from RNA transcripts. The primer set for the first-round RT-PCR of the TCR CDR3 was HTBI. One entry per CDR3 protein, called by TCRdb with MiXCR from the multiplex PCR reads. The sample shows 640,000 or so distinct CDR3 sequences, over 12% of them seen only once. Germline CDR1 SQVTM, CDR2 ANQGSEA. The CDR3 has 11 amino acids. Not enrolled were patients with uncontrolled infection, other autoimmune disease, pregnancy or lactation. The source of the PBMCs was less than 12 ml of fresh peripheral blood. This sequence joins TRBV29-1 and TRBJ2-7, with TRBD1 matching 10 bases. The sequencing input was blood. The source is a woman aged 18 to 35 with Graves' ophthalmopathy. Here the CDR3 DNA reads TGCAGCGTTCGACAGGGGGCCGAGCAGCACTTC. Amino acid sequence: CSVRQGAEQHF.